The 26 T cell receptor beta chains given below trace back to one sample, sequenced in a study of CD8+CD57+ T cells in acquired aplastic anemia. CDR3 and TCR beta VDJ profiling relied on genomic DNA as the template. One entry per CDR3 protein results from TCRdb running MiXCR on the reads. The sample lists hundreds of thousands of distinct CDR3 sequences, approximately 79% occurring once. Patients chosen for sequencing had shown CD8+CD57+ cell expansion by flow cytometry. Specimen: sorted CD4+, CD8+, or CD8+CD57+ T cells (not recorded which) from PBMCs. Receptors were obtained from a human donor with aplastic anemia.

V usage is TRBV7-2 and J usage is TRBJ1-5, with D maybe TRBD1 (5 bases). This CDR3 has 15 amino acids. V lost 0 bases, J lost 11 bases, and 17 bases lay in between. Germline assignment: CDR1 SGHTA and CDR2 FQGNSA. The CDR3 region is CASSLAGGGGETQHF. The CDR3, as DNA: TGTGCCAGCAGCTTAGCGGGGGGGGGGGGGGAGACCCAGCATTTT.

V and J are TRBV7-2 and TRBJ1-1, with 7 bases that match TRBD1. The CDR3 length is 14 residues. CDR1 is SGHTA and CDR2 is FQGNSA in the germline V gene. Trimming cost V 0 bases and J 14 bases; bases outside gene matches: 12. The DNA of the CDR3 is TGTGCCAGCAGCTTAGCAGGGGGCGCCGACGAAGGCTTCTTT. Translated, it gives CASSLAGGADEGFF.

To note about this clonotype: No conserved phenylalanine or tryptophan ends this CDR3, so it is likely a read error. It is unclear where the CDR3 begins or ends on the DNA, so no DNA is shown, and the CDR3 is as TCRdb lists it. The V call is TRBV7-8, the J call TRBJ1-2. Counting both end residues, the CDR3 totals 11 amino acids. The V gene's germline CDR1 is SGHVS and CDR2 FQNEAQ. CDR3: CASSLADGDTQ.

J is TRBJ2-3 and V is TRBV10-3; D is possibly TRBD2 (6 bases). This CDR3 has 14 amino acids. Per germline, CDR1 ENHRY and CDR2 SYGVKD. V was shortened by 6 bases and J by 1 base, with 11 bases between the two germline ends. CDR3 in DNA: TGTGCCATCAGGGGGGGTTATGGCACAGATACGCAGTATTTT. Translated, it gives CAIRGGYGTDTQYF.

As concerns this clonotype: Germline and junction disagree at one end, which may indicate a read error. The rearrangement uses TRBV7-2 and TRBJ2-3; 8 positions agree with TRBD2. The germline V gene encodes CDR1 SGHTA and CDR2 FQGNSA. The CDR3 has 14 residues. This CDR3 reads CASSSAGAPGTPYF. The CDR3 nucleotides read TGTGCCAGCAGCTCAGCGGGGGCCCCCGGTACGCCGTATTTT. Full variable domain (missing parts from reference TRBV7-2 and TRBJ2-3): GAGVSQSPSNKVTEKGKDVELRCDPISGHTALYWYRQSLGQGLEFLIYFQGNSAPDKSGLPSDRFSAERTGGSVSTLTIQRTQQEDSAVYLCASSSAGAPGTPYFGPGTRLTVL.

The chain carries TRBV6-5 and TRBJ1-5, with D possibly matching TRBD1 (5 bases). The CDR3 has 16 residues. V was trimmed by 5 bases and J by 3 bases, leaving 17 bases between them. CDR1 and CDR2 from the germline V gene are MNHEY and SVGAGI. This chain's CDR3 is CASSESGDLNNQPQHF. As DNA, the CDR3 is TGTGCCAGCAGTGAATCGGGGGACCTTAACAATCAGCCCCAGCATTTT.

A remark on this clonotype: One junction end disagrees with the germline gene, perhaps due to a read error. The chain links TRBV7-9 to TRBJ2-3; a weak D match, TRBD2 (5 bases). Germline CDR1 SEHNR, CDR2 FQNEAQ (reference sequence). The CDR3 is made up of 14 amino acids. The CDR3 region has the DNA TGTGCCAGAAGCTCCGGGGTTACGGGTGGTCAGTTGTTTTTT. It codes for CARSSGVTGGQLFF.

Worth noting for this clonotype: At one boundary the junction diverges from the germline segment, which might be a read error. In nucleotides, the CDR3 is TGTGCCAGCGGGGAGGCGGCCACAGATACGGAGTATTTT. Translating it yields CASGEAATDTEYF. V is TRBV2 and J is TRBJ2-3, with a possible D match to TRBD2 (6 bases). Germline CDR1 SNHLY, CDR2 FYNNEI. The CDR3 has 13 amino acids.

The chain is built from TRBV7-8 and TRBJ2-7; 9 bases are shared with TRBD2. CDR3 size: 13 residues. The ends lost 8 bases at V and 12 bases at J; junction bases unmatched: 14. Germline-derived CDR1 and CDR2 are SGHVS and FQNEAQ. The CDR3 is CASGGGAGYETYF. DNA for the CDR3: TGTGCCAGCGGCGGGGGGGCAGGTTACGAGACGTACTTC.

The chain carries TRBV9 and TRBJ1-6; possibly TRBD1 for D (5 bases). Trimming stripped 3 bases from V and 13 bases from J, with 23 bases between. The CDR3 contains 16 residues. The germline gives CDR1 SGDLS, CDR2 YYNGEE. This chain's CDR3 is CASSAGTAADNPPLHF. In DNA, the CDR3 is TGTGCCAGCAGCGCGGGGACCGCCGCAGATAATCCCCCCCTCCACTTT.

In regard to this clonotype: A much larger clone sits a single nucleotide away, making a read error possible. CDR3 nucleotide sequence: TGTGCCACCAGCTTGGAGAGGGGCCAAGAGACCCAGTACTTC. This sequence encodes CATSLERGQETQYF. The chain uses TRBV5-6 and TRBJ2-5; tentatively, D is TRBD1 or TRBD2 (5 bases each). The CDR3 contains 14 residues. Germline V lookup: CDR1 SGHDT, CDR2 YYEEEE.

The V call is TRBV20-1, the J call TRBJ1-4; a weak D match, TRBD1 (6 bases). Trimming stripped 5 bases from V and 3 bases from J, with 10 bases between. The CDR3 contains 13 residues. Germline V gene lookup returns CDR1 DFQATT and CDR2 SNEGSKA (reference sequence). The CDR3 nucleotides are TGCAGTGCTGCGAGGGGGGCTAATGAAAAACTGTTTTTT. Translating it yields CSAARGANEKLFF.

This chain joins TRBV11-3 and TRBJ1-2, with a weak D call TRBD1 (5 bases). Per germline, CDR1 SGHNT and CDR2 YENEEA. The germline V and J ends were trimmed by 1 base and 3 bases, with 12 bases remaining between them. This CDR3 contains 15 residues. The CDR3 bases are TGTGCCAGCAGCTTAGCACTGACAGCCGACTATGGCTACACCTTC. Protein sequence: CASSLALTADYGYTF.

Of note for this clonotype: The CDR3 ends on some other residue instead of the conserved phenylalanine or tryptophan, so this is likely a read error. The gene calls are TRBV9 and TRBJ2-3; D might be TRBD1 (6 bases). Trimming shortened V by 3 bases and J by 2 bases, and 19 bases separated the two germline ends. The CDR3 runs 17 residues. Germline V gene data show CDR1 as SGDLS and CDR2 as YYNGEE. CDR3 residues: CASSGGPDRHPTDTQYL. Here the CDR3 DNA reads TGTGCCAGCAGCGGAGGGCCCGACAGGCACCCCACAGATACGCAGTATCTT.

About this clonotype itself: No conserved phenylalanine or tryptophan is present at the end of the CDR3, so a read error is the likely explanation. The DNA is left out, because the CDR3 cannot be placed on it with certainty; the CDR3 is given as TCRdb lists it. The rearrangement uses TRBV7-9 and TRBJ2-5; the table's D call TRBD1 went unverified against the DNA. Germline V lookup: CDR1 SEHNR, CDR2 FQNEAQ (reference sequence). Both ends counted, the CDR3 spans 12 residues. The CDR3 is CASLGGKSYEQY.

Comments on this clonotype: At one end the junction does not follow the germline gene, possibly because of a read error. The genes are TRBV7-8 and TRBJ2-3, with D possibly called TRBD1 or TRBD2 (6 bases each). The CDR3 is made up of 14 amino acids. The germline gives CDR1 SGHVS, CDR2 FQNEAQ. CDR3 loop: CASSLVGGHDKQYF. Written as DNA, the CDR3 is TGTGCCAGCAGCTTAGTGGGGGGCCACGATAAGCAGTATTTT.

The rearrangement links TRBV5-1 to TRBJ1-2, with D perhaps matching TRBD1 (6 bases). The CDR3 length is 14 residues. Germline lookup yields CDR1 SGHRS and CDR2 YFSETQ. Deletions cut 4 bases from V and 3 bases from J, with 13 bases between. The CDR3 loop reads CASSREGGDYGYTF. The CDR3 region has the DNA TGCGCCAGCAGCCGGGAAGGGGGGGACTATGGCTACACCTTC.

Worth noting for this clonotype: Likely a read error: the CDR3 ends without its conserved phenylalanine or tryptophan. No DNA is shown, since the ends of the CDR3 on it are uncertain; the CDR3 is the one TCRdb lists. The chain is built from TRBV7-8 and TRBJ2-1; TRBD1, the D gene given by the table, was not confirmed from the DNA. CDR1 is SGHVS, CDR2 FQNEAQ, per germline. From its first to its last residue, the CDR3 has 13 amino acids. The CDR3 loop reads CASSLERVGLVYG.

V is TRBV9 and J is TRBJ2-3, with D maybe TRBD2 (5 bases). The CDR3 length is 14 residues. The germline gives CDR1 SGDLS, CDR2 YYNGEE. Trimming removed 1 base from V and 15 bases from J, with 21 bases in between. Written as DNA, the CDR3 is TGTGCCAGCAGCGTAACGGGGAACACTGAAGCTTTCTATTTT. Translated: CASSVTGNTEAFYF.

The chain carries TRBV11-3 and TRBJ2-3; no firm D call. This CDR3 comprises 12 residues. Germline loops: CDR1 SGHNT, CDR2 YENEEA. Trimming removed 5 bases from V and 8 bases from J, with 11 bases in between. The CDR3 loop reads CASSVGLTTQYF. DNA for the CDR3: TGTGCCAGCAGCGTAGGTCTAACTACGCAGTATTTT.

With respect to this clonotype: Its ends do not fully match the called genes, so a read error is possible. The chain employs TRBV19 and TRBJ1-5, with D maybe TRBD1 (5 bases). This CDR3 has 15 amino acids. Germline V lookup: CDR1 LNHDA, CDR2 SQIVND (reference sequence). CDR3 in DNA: TGTGCCAGTGGTATAGATCCTAACAGGAATCAGCCCCAGCATTTT. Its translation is CASGIDPNRNQPQHF.

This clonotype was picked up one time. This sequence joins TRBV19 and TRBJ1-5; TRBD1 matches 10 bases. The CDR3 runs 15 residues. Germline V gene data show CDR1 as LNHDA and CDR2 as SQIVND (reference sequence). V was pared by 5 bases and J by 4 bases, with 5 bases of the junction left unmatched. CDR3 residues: CASSARDRGNQPQHF. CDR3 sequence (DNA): TGTGCCAGTAGTGCCAGGGACAGGGGTAATCAGCCCCAGCATTTT.

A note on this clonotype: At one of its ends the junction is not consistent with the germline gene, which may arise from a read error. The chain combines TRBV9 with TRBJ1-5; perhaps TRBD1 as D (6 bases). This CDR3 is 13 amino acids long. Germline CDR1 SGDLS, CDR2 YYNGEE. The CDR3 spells CASSHGGSGGEQF. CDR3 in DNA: TGTGCCAGCAGCCATGGGGGCTCTGGGGGAGAGCAGTTT.

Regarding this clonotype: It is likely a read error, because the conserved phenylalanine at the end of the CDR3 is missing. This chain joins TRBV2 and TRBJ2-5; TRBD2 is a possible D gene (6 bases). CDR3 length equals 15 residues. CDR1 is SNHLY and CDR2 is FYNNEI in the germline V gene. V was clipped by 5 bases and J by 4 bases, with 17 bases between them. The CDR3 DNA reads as TGTGCCAGCAGTTATGGCGGGACTTGGGGAGAGACCCAGTACCCC. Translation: CASSYGGTWGETQYP.

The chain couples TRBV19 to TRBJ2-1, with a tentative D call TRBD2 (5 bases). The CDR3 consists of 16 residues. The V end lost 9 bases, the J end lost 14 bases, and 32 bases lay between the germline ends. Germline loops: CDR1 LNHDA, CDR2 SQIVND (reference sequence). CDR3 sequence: CASSIQSSGGRYAEFF. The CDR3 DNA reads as TGTGCCAGCAGCATCCAGTCAAGCGGTGGCAGATACGCAGAGTTCTTC.

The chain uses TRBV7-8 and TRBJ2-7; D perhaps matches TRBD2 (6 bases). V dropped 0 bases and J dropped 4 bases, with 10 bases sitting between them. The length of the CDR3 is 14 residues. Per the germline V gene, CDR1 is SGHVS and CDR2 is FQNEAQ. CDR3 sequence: CASSLAGGPYEQYV. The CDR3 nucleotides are TGTGCCAGCAGCTTAGCGGGAGGACCATACGAGCAGTACGTC.